A selection of T cell receptor beta chains follows, all from one sample in a study of cytomegalovirus exposure and HLA in healthy donors. Generated by immunoSEQ multiplex PCR, the TCRdb table keeps only in-frame clones and is missing some. Here the sample spans approximately 150,000 clones, about 85% being singletons. Specimen: PBMCs. The receptors here all came from a young man in good health and CMV-seropositive. Each CDR3 is given with its conserved first and last residue. D genes are given only for firm matches.

v_gene	j_gene	d_gene	CDR3aa
TRBV5-6	TRBJ2-7	NA	CASSSFYEQYF
TRBV7-9	TRBJ2-3	TRBD2	CASSVPGGTDTQYF
TRBV6-5	TRBJ1-1	NA	CASSWSKAMNTEAFF
TRBV7-9	TRBJ1-5	TRBD1	CASSLVDRANNQPQHF
TRBV5-1	TRBJ2-3	TRBD1	CASSTGQGADTQYF
TRBV5-1	TRBJ2-7	NA	CASSSTRDEQYF
TRBV2	TRBJ2-1	NA	CASKGPRGRHYNEQFF
TRBV9	TRBJ2-1	TRBD2	CASSVGAGVDYNEQFF
TRBV9	TRBJ2-5	NA	CASSVGSLGGRGQETQYF
TRBV30	TRBJ2-3	TRBD2	CAWRVLAGGADTQYF
TRBV6-1	TRBJ2-1	NA	CASSDSRDEQFF
TRBV15	TRBJ2-7	TRBD1	CATSREDRDRGFEQYF
TRBV11-2	TRBJ2-4	NA	CASNPVVAGNIQYF
TRBV29-1	TRBJ2-6	NA	CSVGAGAGANVLTF
TRBV5-1	TRBJ1-1	TRBD1	CASSGGQVNTEAFF